This section outlines one TCR beta chain sequence together with its context. Random hexamers were used to reverse transcribe the RNA input (roughly 0.5 to 1 ug). The immunoSEQ assay covered 54 Vbeta and 13 Jbeta segments for CDR3. TCRdb called the immunoSEQ multiplex PCR reads again in MiXCR, with one record for every CDR3 protein. The profile covers more than 120,000 distinct CDR3 sequences, with 94% appearing a single time and about 0.076% taken by the ten largest. The CDR3 loop spans 16 amino acids. Trimming stripped 6 bases from V and 2 bases from J, with 18 bases between. This record belongs to a study of CD8 T cells in Susac syndrome. Peripheral blood CD8+ and CD4+ T cells were profiled by TCR beta sequencing. FACS enriched CD8+ TEMRA cells, while bulk CD8+ and CD4+ were negatively isolated.

The sequenced sample was CD4+ T cells from PBMCs. The source is a human donor in good health. The gene calls are TRBV23-1 and TRBJ2-3, with D perhaps matching TRBD1 (6 bases). TRBV23-1 is an ORF, and what it does is uncertain. The CDR3 sequence: CASRPTGQSITDTQYF. The CDR3 DNA reads TGCGCCAGCAGACCTACCGGACAGTCAATCACAGATACGCAGTATTTT.